These 28 T cell receptor beta chains share one sample of origin, sequenced in a study of T cell changes during pregnancy in multiple sclerosis. Only in-frame clones appear in the TCRdb table, and some are missing; sequencing was by immunoSEQ multiplex PCR. In the table there are around 42,000 clones, more than 85% of which are singletons. Sequencing was performed on CD4+ T cells from peripheral blood mononuclear cells, taken in the second trimester of pregnancy. Receptors originate from a female donor in good health, enrolled as a control in a pregnancy study.

This chain joins TRBV7-9 and TRBJ1-2, with D perhaps matching TRBD1 (6 bases). Per germline, CDR1 SEHNR and CDR2 FQNEAQ (reference sequence). V lost 6 bases and J 4 bases, leaving 12 bases between the germline ends. CDR3 length: 13 amino acids. The CDR3 sequence is CASRSGGPYGYTF. Here the CDR3 DNA reads TGTGCCAGCAGGTCGGGGGGCCCCTATGGCTACACCTTC.

The chain couples TRBV7-6 to TRBJ2-2; 10 positions agree with TRBD1. There are 15 residues in the CDR3. Germline V gives CDR1 SGHVS, CDR2 FNYEAQ. V gave up 3 bases and J gave up 4 bases; unmatched junction bases: 2. Written as DNA, the CDR3 is TGTGCCAGCAGCTTGGGGACAGGGGTCACCGGGGAGCTGTTTTTT. Translating it yields CASSLGTGVTGELFF. Based on the CDR3 plus reference TRBV7-6 and TRBJ2-2, the full variable domain is GAGVSQSPRYKVTKRGQDVALRCDPISGHVSLYWYRQALGQGPEFLTYFNYEAQQDKSGLPNDRFSAERPEGSISTLTIQRTEQRDSAMYRCASSLGTGVTGELFFGEGSRLTVL.

This sequence joins TRBV7-3 and TRBJ2-1; TRBD2 matches 8 bases. In germline, CDR1 is SGHTA, CDR2 FQGTGA. J lost 8 bases, V lost 0 bases, and 6 bases had no gene match. The CDR3 runs 15 residues. The CDR3 loop is CASSLTGRAIDEQFF. The CDR3 DNA is TGTGCCAGCAGCTTAACCGGGAGGGCCATCGATGAGCAGTTCTTC.

CDR3 coding DNA: TGTGCCAGCAGCAATCGGCGCAGGGGAAAGAAAAAACTGTTTTTT. Translating gives CASSNRRRGKKKLFF. The chain combines TRBV21-1 with TRBJ1-4; the table's D gene call, TRBD1, was not cross checked with the DNA. TRBV21-1 constitutes a pseudogene. This CDR3 contains 15 residues.

V gene TRBV28 combines with J gene TRBJ2-1; TRBD2 matches at 8 bases. The germline gives CDR1 MDHEN, CDR2 SYDVKM. V shed 6 bases and J 8 bases; nucleotides not matched to a gene: 12. The CDR3 is made up of 15 amino acids. CDR3 sequence (DNA): TGTGCCAGCAGCCCGAGCGGGAGTTGGTCGGATGAGCAGTTCTTC. As protein: CASSPSGSWSDEQFF.

The rearrangement uses TRBV7-2 and TRBJ2-3, with TRBD2 as a possible D gene (7 bases). The length of the CDR3 is 15 residues. Trimming stripped 1 base from V and 7 bases from J, with 15 bases between. The V gene's germline CDR1 is SGHTA and CDR2 FQGNSA. Here the CDR3 reads CASSLGGGGKNTQYF. The CDR3 nucleotides read TGTGCCAGCAGCTTAGGAGGGGGGGGAAAAAATACGCAGTATTTT.

V and J are TRBV6-6 and TRBJ2-5, with 14 bases lining up with TRBD2. Germline V gene data show CDR1 as MNHNY and CDR2 as SVGAGI (reference sequence). V shed 6 bases, J shed 4 bases, and the junction held 4 bases outside the gene matches. This CDR3 is built from 15 residues. This CDR3 is CASSHGLAGGETQYF. CDR3 in DNA: TGTGCCAGCAGCCACGGACTAGCGGGAGGAGAGACCCAGTACTTC.

The rearrangement uses TRBV27 and TRBJ2-3; D is perhaps TRBD2 (5 bases). V was pared by 4 bases and J by 2 bases, with 10 bases between. The length of the CDR3 is 14 residues. Per germline, CDR1 MNHEY and CDR2 SMNVEV (reference sequence). The CDR3 here is CASSSQRFTDTQYF. The CDR3 nucleotides read TGTGCCAGCAGTTCTCAGCGGTTCACAGATACGCAGTATTTT.

This clone showed up just once. J is TRBJ2-5 and V is TRBV7-3; 7 nucleotides match TRBD2. J lost 7 bases, V lost 5 bases, and 16 bases had no gene match. Germline CDR1 is SGHTA and CDR2 is FQGTGA. This CDR3 has 16 residues. The CDR3 spells CASSPGGGQGAWTQYF. The CDR3 region has the DNA TGTGCCAGCAGCCCGGGAGGTGGTCAGGGTGCGTGGACCCAGTACTTC. Complete variable domain (other parts from reference TRBV7-3 and TRBJ2-5): GAGVSQTPSNKVTEKGKYVELRCDPISGHTALYWYRQSLGQGPEFLIYFQGTGAADDSGLPNDRFFAVRPEGSVSTLKIQRTERGDSAVYLCASSPGGGQGAWTQYFGPGTRLLVL.

The chain links TRBV19 to TRBJ1-5, with D uncertain. V shed 9 bases and J shed 2 bases, with 17 bases lying between them. The CDR3 extends over 15 amino acids. Germline V gives CDR1 LNHDA, CDR2 SQIVND (reference sequence). CDR3 nucleotides: TGTGCCAGCGCCTCGGGGAAATATGGCAATCAGCCCCAGCATTTT. This encodes CASASGKYGNQPQHF.

The genes are TRBV2 and TRBJ2-7; 9 nucleotides match TRBD1. There are 14 residues in the CDR3. The germline gives CDR1 SNHLY, CDR2 FYNNEI. V lost 8 bases, J lost 5 bases, and 10 bases stayed unmatched. The CDR3 nucleotides read TGTGCCAGCCAAAGGGGACAGGGTCCCCACGAGCAGTACTTC. It encodes CASQRGQGPHEQYF.

This chain connects TRBV5-6 to TRBJ2-3; 7 bases fit TRBD2. This CDR3 is 16 amino acids long. The V gene end was trimmed by 1 base and the J gene end by 1 base; junction bases not matched to a gene: 6. The germline V gene has CDR1 SGHDT and CDR2 YYEEEE. The chain's CDR3 is CASSLFGGRGTDTQYF. DNA of the CDR3: TGTGCCAGCAGCTTGTTTGGGGGGAGGGGCACAGATACGCAGTATTTT.

The V and J genes are TRBV19 and TRBJ2-4; TRBD1 might be the D (6 bases). Germline CDR1 is LNHDA and CDR2 is SQIVND (reference sequence). This CDR3 has 15 amino acids. V lost 7 bases, J lost 3 bases, and 16 bases lay in between. The CDR3 nucleotides read TGTGCCAGTACCTCAAGGGACAAGAGCAAAAACATTCAGTACTTC. It specifies CASTSRDKSKNIQYF.

The CDR3 spells CASPEEGGDTQYF. The CDR3 DNA sequence: TGCGCCAGTCCAGAGGAGGGGGGGGATACGCAGTATTTT. The chain employs TRBV10-1 and TRBJ2-3, with D perhaps matching TRBD2 (7 bases). Trimming removed 9 bases from V and 6 bases from J, with 16 bases in between. Germline V lookup: CDR1 WNHNN, CDR2 SYGVQD (reference sequence). This CDR3 is built from 13 residues.

This clone was recorded a few times. The J gene is TRBJ2-7, the V gene TRBV5-4; TRBD2 aligns across 14 bases. The CDR3 is 19 amino acids. The V gene end was trimmed by 3 bases and the J gene end by 3 bases; junction bases not matched to a gene: 14. Per germline, CDR1 SGHNT and CDR2 YYREEE (reference sequence). CDR3 sequence reads: CASSSFKPGTSGSSYEQYF. CDR3 nucleotide sequence: TGTGCCAGCAGCTCATTTAAACCCGGGACTAGCGGGAGTAGCTACGAGCAGTACTTC.

This sequence joins TRBV19 and TRBJ2-1; D remains ambiguous. CDR1 and CDR2 (germline): LNHDA, SQIVND (reference sequence). The V end was cut by 3 bases, the J end by 2 bases, with 14 bases between. CDR3 length: 16 residues. As DNA, the CDR3 is TGTGCCAGTAGTATCCGCCCAGGCCATACCTACAATGAGCAGTTCTTC. Its translation: CASSIRPGHTYNEQFF.

Regarding this clone: An end of the junction differs from the germline gene, which may be a read error. V and J are TRBV7-7 and TRBJ2-7; weak D call: TRBD2 (6 bases). The CDR3 runs 15 residues. CDR1 is SSHAT, CDR2 FNYEAQ, per germline (reference sequence). This CDR3 reads CASSLRAGSSYEQYF. For the CDR3, the DNA is TGTGCTAGCAGCTTACGTGCCGGGAGCTCCTACGAGCAGTACTTC.

This chain joins TRBV30 and TRBJ1-6; tentatively, D is TRBD1 (5 bases). With 6 bases removed from V and 8 bases from J, the gap between germline ends came to 20 bases. The V gene's germline CDR1 is GTSNPN and CDR2 SVGIG (reference sequence). The CDR3 is made up of 15 amino acids. This chain's CDR3 is CACPIGGFLDSPLHF. The CDR3 bases are TGTGCCTGTCCGATCGGGGGTTTTTTGGATTCACCCCTCCACTTT.

V usage is TRBV7-2 and J usage is TRBJ2-5, with 7 bases matching TRBD1. Germline loops: CDR1 SGHTA, CDR2 FQGNSA. The junction had 4 bases not matched to a gene; V was cut back by 3 bases and J by 3 bases. The CDR3 runs 14 residues. The CDR3 nucleotides read TGTGCCAGCAGCTTTGTGACAGGGAAAGAGACCCAGTACTTC. This translates into CASSFVTGKETQYF.

This chain uses TRBV19 with TRBJ1-2, with 11 bases matching TRBD1. Germline lookup yields CDR1 LNHDA and CDR2 SQIVND (reference sequence). The trim removed 8 bases at V and 3 bases at J, leaving 2 bases unmatched. The CDR3 spans 13 residues. This chain's CDR3 is CASGQGAHYGYTF. CDR3 DNA: TGTGCCAGTGGACAGGGGGCGCACTATGGCTACACCTTC.

This chain joins TRBV30 and TRBJ1-4, with a possible D match to TRBD1 (5 bases). The CDR3 has 13 amino acids. Trimming removed 2 bases from V and 7 bases from J, with 11 bases in between. Per the germline V gene, CDR1 is GTSNPN and CDR2 is SVGIG (reference sequence). CDR3 region: CAWSPGHGEKLFF. As DNA, the CDR3 is TGTGCCTGGAGTCCAGGGCACGGTGAAAAACTGTTTTTT. The whole variable domain, remainder taken from reference TRBV30 and TRBJ1-4, is SQTIHQWPATLVQPVGSPLSLECTVEGTSNPNLYWYRQAAGRGLQLLFYSVGIGQISSEVPQNLSASRPQDRQFILSSKKLLLSDSGFYLCAWSPGHGEKLFFGSGTQLSVL.

Only one count was recorded for this clone. This sequence joins TRBV19 and TRBJ1-5, with 9 bases that match TRBD1. CDR3 length: 15 residues. J gave up 2 bases and V 1 base, and 0 bases lay outside the gene matches. Germline lookup yields CDR1 LNHDA and CDR2 SQIVND (reference sequence). CDR3 coding DNA: TGTGCCAGTAGTATAGGGGACAGGGGCAATCAGCCCCAGCATTTT. It translates to CASSIGDRGNQPQHF.

DNA of the CDR3: TGTGCCAGCAGTTCCCGGGGGACGGCCCTCGAGCAGTACTTC. Protein product: CASSSRGTALEQYF. V is TRBV27 and J is TRBJ2-7; possible D gene TRBD2, 6 bases. Germline V CDR1 and CDR2: MNHEY, SMNVEV (reference sequence). The ends were cut back, 4 bases at V and 6 bases at J, with 16 bases in the middle. The CDR3 runs 14 residues.

The chain uses TRBV7-9 and TRBJ2-7, with a tentative D call TRBD2 (5 bases). Germline-derived CDR1 and CDR2 are SEHNR and FQNEAQ (reference sequence). V gave up 5 bases and J gave up 2 bases, with 13 bases separating them. The CDR3 length is 14 residues. The CDR3 sequence: CASSRGWPTYEQYF. In DNA form, the CDR3 reads TGTGCCAGCAGCCGAGGGTGGCCCACCTACGAGCAGTACTTC.

The J gene is TRBJ2-4, the V gene TRBV7-9, with 13 bases fitting TRBD2. The V and J ends lost 4 bases and 0 bases, in that order; junction bases with no gene match: 6. The CDR3 has 18 residues. Germline V gene data show CDR1 as SEHNR and CDR2 as FQNEAQ (reference sequence). The CDR3 DNA reads TGTGCCAGCAGCTCGGGACTAGCGGGAACCGTAGCCAAAAACATTCAGTACTTC. Translating gives CASSSGLAGTVAKNIQYF.

The genes are TRBV7-9 and TRBJ1-4, with 7 bases matching TRBD1. CDR3 length: 13 amino acids. The V gene end was trimmed by 5 bases and the J gene end by 8 bases; junction bases not matched to a gene: 5. Germline CDR1 reads SEHNR; CDR2 reads FQNEAQ (reference sequence). The CDR3 coding sequence is TGTGCCAGCAGCCGGGACAGCAGCGAAAAACTGTTTTTT. Translating it yields CASSRDSSEKLFF.

The chain links TRBV6-1 to TRBJ2-1, with TRBD2 identical over 9 bases. The CDR3 extends over 16 amino acids. Germline CDR1 is MNHNS and CDR2 is SASEGT. The ends lost 2 bases at V and 7 bases at J; junction bases unmatched: 9. CDR3 coding DNA: TGTGCCAGCAGTGAACAAAATTTGCGGGAGGGAAATGAGCAGTTCTTC. Translation: CASSEQNLREGNEQFF.

This chain uses TRBV6-1 with TRBJ2-1; D ambiguous. V was pared by 8 bases and J by 4 bases, with 9 bases between. CDR1 and CDR2 from the germline V gene are MNHNS and SASEGT. The CDR3 runs to 12 residues. In DNA form, the CDR3 reads TGTGCCAGCTGCGTTTTATACAATGAGCAGTTCTTC. This sequence encodes CASCVLYNEQFF.